The 20 T cell receptor beta chains listed next were all sequenced from one sample in a study of Tregs in tolerant kidney transplant recipients. Profiled with immunoSEQ multiplex PCR; TCRdb holds only in-frame clones, not every one. The sample shows 75,000 to 95,000 clones, roughly 92% of them seen only once. Sample: CD8+ T cells from blood. These receptor sequences come from a human donor in good health.

V and J are TRBV7-8 and TRBJ1-1, with TRBD1 matching 8 bases. This CDR3 is 19 amino acids long. CDR1 SGHVS and CDR2 FQNEAQ come from the germline V gene. The trim removed 5 bases at V and 3 bases at J, leaving 20 bases unmatched. Here the CDR3 DNA reads TGTGCCAGCAGCCGAGGGCACTCGTCCAGGGGGCGCAAGGACACTGAAGCTTTCTTT. It yields the protein CASSRGHSSRGRKDTEAFF. The full variable domain, with the rest looked up from reference TRBV7-8 and TRBJ1-1, is GAGVSQSPRYKVAKRGQDVALRCDPISGHVSLFWYQQALGQGPEFLTYFQNEAQLDKSGLPSDRFFAERPEGSVSTLKIQRTQQEDSAVYLCASSRGHSSRGRKDTEAFFGQGTRLTVV.

The chain couples TRBV5-4 to TRBJ1-2, with 9 nucleotides matching TRBD1. J was trimmed by 6 bases and V by 4 bases; bases with no gene match: 10. The CDR3 runs to 15 residues. In germline, CDR1 is SGHNT, CDR2 YYREEE (reference sequence). The CDR3 reads CASSHSPGTGHGYTF. Here the CDR3 DNA reads TGTGCCAGCAGCCATAGCCCCGGGACAGGGCATGGCTACACCTTC.

The chain uses TRBV27 and TRBJ1-3, with 7 bases identical to TRBD1. The CDR3 spans 17 residues. The germline CDR1 and CDR2 sequences are MNHEY and SMNVEV (reference sequence). V shed 5 bases and J 4 bases; nucleotides not matched to a gene: 14. The CDR3 loop reads CASSKTWTGAGGNTIYF. The CDR3 DNA sequence: TGTGCCAGCAGTAAGACGTGGACAGGCGCGGGGGGAAACACCATATATTTT.

The chain carries TRBV7-9 and TRBJ1-2, with TRBD1 matching over 9 bases. The CDR3 loop spans 14 amino acids. Germline CDR1 and CDR2: SEHNR and FQNEAQ (reference sequence). The J segment lost 8 bases and the V segment lost 5 bases, leaving 9 bases of the junction unmatched. The CDR3 loop is CASSGPGTGNGYTF. The CDR3 bases are TGTGCCAGCAGCGGTCCCGGGACAGGGAACGGCTACACCTTC. Combining the CDR3 with reference TRBV7-9 and TRBJ1-2 gives the whole variable domain DTGVSQNPRHKITKRGQNVTFRCDPISEHNRLYWYRQTLGQGPEFLTYFQNEAQLEKSRLLSDRFSAERPKGSFSTLEIQRTEQGDSAMYLCASSGPGTGNGYTFGSGTRLTVV.

The gene calls are TRBV18 and TRBJ2-2; 9 nucleotides align to TRBD1. The CDR3 runs 16 residues. With 3 bases clipped from V and 4 bases from J, the junction kept 6 bases outside the gene matches. Germline lookup yields CDR1 KGHSH and CDR2 LQKENI. The DNA for the CDR3 is TGTGCCAGCTCACCCACAGGGGGCGCAATCACCGGGGAGCTGTTTTTT. Translated: CASSPTGGAITGELFF.

The chain combines TRBV6-1 with TRBJ2-3; 9 nucleotides line up with TRBD2. Germline V gene sequence: CDR1 MNHNS, CDR2 SASEGT. Trimming removed 1 base from V and 1 base from J; junction bases left unmatched: 0. CDR3 length: 15 amino acids. CDR3 in amino acids: CASSEVAGGTDTQYF. The CDR3 DNA reads as TGTGCCAGCAGTGAAGTAGCGGGGGGCACAGATACGCAGTATTTT.

The count of this clone is one. The V and J genes are TRBV19 and TRBJ1-4; TRBD1 matches 8 bases. This CDR3 has 14 amino acids. Trimming took 5 bases from V and 10 from J; bases not matched to a gene: 9. Germline V gives CDR1 LNHDA, CDR2 SQIVND (reference sequence). The CDR3 protein is CASSARDRRVKLFF. The CDR3, as DNA: TGTGCCAGTAGTGCCCGGGACAGGCGCGTAAAACTGTTTTTT.

The chain recombines TRBV7-9 with TRBJ1-1, with a weak D call TRBD1 (5 bases). The length of the CDR3 is 15 residues. Trimming took off 3 bases at V and 4 bases at J, with 15 bases between the two ends. Germline CDR1 and CDR2: SEHNR and FQNEAQ (reference sequence). The DNA of the CDR3 is TGTGCCAGCAGCTTCCTGACGGGGGGGAGCACTGAAGCTTTCTTT. Translated, it gives CASSFLTGGSTEAFF.

The chain combines TRBV7-6 with TRBJ1-2; a possible D gene is TRBD1 (5 bases). CDR3 length equals 15 residues. The V end lost 2 bases, the J end lost 9 bases, and 19 bases lay between the germline ends. CDR1 SGHVS and CDR2 FNYEAQ come from the germline V gene. The CDR3 reads CASSLSPTVGESYTF. The CDR3 coding sequence is TGTGCCAGCAGCTTATCCCCGACAGTGGGGGAAAGCTACACCTTC.

This chain connects TRBV7-2 to TRBJ2-2, with D possibly matching TRBD1 (5 bases). Trimming took 4 bases from V and 9 from J, leaving 15 bases between them. Germline lookup yields CDR1 SGHTA and CDR2 FQGNSA. The CDR3 sequence is 14 residues long. This CDR3 reads CASSSVSRARELFF. The CDR3, as DNA: TGTGCCAGCAGCTCCGTTTCCAGGGCCAGGGAGCTGTTTTTT.

As regards this clone: Other DNA sequences from this sample encode an identical CDR3 as well. The chain employs TRBV27 and TRBJ1-5, with 7 bases lining up with TRBD1. J gave up 4 bases and V 6 bases, and 6 bases lay outside the gene matches. Germline loops: CDR1 MNHEY, CDR2 SMNVEV (reference sequence). The CDR3 sequence is 14 residues long. The CDR3 here is CASSLRDSNQPQHF. CDR3 nucleotide sequence: TGTGCCAGCAGCCTCCGGGACAGTAATCAGCCCCAGCATTTT.

This sequence joins TRBV29-1 and TRBJ2-1; D perhaps matches TRBD1 (5 bases). V was shortened by 3 bases and J by 9 bases, with 21 bases between the two germline ends. The CDR3 consists of 15 residues. The germline gives CDR1 SQVTM, CDR2 ANQGSEA. CDR3 protein: CSVETLGAPLGEQFF. The DNA for the CDR3 is TGCAGCGTTGAGACCCTAGGGGCCCCTCTCGGTGAGCAGTTCTTC.

The chain couples TRBV13 to TRBJ2-6; a possible D gene is TRBD1 (5 bases). V was trimmed by 5 bases and J by 4 bases, leaving 12 bases between them. Looked up from germline, CDR1 is PRHDT and CDR2 is FYEKMQ (reference sequence). The CDR3 has 15 residues. This CDR3 is CASSPDRGGANVLTF. CDR3 DNA: TGTGCCAGCAGCCCCGACAGAGGAGGGGCCAACGTCCTGACTTTC.

This chain connects TRBV2 to TRBJ1-1, with TRBD1 matching over 7 bases. CDR3 length: 16 amino acids. Per germline, CDR1 SNHLY and CDR2 FYNNEI. V lost 4 bases to trimming and J lost 0 bases; unmatched junction nucleotides: 8. In DNA, the CDR3 is TGTGCCAGCAGTGGGGGGAGGGGGCTAATGAACACTGAAGCTTTCTTT. This translates into CASSGGRGLMNTEAFF.

The chain employs TRBV5-1 and TRBJ2-7; D not certain. CDR3 length equals 13 residues. The germline CDR1 and CDR2 sequences are SGHRS and YFSETQ. V was pared by 4 bases and J by 2 bases, with 10 bases between. In DNA, the CDR3 is TGCGCCAGCAGCCCAGGACGGGCCTACGAGCAGTACTTC. Its protein is CASSPGRAYEQYF.

The chain recombines TRBV5-4 with TRBJ2-5; D is undetermined. The CDR3 consists of 11 residues. V shed 4 bases and J shed 2 bases, with 3 bases lying between them. CDR1 is SGHNT, CDR2 YYREEE, per germline (reference sequence). The CDR3 here is CASSRQETQYF. CDR3 nucleotides: TGTGCCAGCAGCAGACAAGAGACCCAGTACTTC.

This clone was detected once. The chain joins TRBV6-5 to TRBJ1-2; D ambiguous. V dropped 2 bases and J dropped 2 bases, with 3 bases sitting between them. CDR3 length: 12 amino acids. Per the germline V gene, CDR1 is MNHEY and CDR2 is SVGAGI. CDR3 protein: CASSYGNYGYTF. DNA for the CDR3: TGTGCCAGCAGTTACGGCAACTATGGCTACACCTTC.

The genes are TRBV5-5 and TRBJ2-7; D ambiguous. Germline lookup yields CDR1 SGHKS and CDR2 YYEKEE (reference sequence). The CDR3 has 14 residues. V gave up 1 base and J gave up 4 bases, with 12 bases separating them. The CDR3 loop reads CASSLYEGSYEQYF. DNA for the CDR3: TGTGCCAGCAGCTTGTATGAAGGTTCTTACGAGCAGTACTTC.

Only one count was recorded for this clone. The chain uses TRBV21-1 and TRBJ2-5; the table names TRBD1, a call not compared with the DNA. TRBV21-1 is an annotated pseudogene. The CDR3 extends over 16 amino acids. As DNA, the CDR3 is TGTGCCAGCAGCAAACGTAAGACAGGGGGCCGGGAGACCCAGTACTTC. Amino acids: CASSKRKTGGRETQYF.

This sequence joins TRBV7-8 and TRBJ1-5; the D gene is possibly TRBD1 (5 bases). Germline CDR1 is SGHVS and CDR2 is FQNEAQ. The CDR3 is 15 residues long. Trimming pared 8 bases from V and 9 bases from J, leaving 23 bases between. The CDR3 DNA reads TGTGCCAGCTCCTCTCGGGGAGGGGCGGGAGGGCCCCAGCATTTT. The encoded protein is CASSSRGGAGGPQHF.